This TCR beta chain was retrieved from a study of T-cell reconstitution after alpha-beta-depleted transplantation in children. Study results and caveats: Newly made T cells mostly supplied T-cell counts and diversity one year after transplant. About two months after transplant, alpha-beta T cells reportedly came from several hundred expanded graft clones.

As it was prepared, the TCRbeta library received unique molecular identifiers. TCRdb redid the calling of the PCR reads with MiXCR, one entry per CDR3 protein. The data show about 440,000 distinct CDR3 sequences, roughly 43% seen once. CDR1 is DFQATT and CDR2 is SNEGSKA in the germline V gene (reference sequence). The CDR3 totals 14 residues. V was shortened by 5 bases and J by 7 bases, with 18 bases between the two germline ends. Points on this clonotype: Antigen unknown.

This chain links TRBV20-1 with TRBJ2-1; D is possibly TRBD2 (5 bases). The TCR sequence derives from a girl aged 2 to 9 with aplastic anemia, due to receive a stem cell transplant. Here the sequenced sample was PBMCs, taken before TCRalphabeta/CD19-depleted stem cell transplant. CDR3 coding DNA: TGCAGTGCTGGAAGAGAGGCCTCGGGAAATGAGCAGTTCTTC. Translation gives CSAGREASGNEQFF.